These T cell receptor beta chains were read from a single sample in a study of blood T cell repertoires in COVID-19. This table comes from immunoSEQ multiplex PCR, and its TCRdb copy is limited to in-frame clones, with some not included. The sample yields 150,000 to 250,000 clones, about 80% seen once. Sequencing was done on a sample of PBMCs or T cells enriched from blood (not recorded which). These receptors were obtained from a man aged 35 to 55 who had recovered from COVID-19. CDR3s include the opening cysteine and the closing phenylalanine or tryptophan. Each record gives: CDR3 protein, V gene.

CASSPNAGGRITGELFF,TRBV6-4
CSASKQGLGNSPLHF,TRBV20-1
CASSVSGTTNEKLFF,TRBV9
CATGDRANYGYTF,TRBV19
CASSIRTGEADTQYF,TRBV19
CASLRIQGSNQPQHF,TRBV28
CASRTDRTSYEQYF,TRBV21-1
CASSLIAGGPHEQYF,TRBV5-6
CAWSVLKGLTGNTIYF,TRBV30
CASSSVFLAGSNTGELFF,TRBV27
CASSPREGGRDTQYF,TRBV11-2
CASSEGVLAGGLSEQFF,TRBV6-1
CASSLERGQPQHF,TRBV7-2
CAILRGDYSYNEQFF,TRBV6-5
CAISEGAADNSPLHF,TRBV10-3
CASSIDAGSPRGEQYF,TRBV19
CASTAGGTGNTIYF,TRBV6-5
CASSTPPGQGRNSPLHF,TRBV7-2
CASSFTPPTNTGELFF,TRBV5-1
CASSSVPPGTGGGRKQETQYF,TRBV5-1
CASSYSSGHTEAFF,TRBV6-5
CATSDPSQGQGEKLFF,TRBV24-1
CASSLVYGDSPLHF,TRBV7-9
CASSEGPGSTDTQYF,TRBV6-4
CASSRVIAGLNNNEQFF,TRBV4-1
CASSAFPKGQKNTEAFF,TRBV7-7
CASSIRTGWDTEAFF,TRBV7-9
CAWSPLRGYGYTF,TRBV30
CASSLDREADTQYF,TRBV10-1
CASRETGFYEQYF,TRBV19
CAWTDLNQPQHF,TRBV30
CASSAGTVGEKLFF,TRBV5-8